A single sample gave rise to the 20 T cell receptor beta chains below, sequenced in a study of radiation and T cells in renal cell carcinoma. Measured with immunoSEQ multiplex PCR; TCRdb has only the in-frame clones, and not every one. The sample has about 130,000 clones, about 88% seen once. Sample time point: baseline pretreatment blood. Treatment of the sample: 15 Gy SBRT to primary tumor, nephrectomy 4 weeks later. This specimen was blood, taken from a patient whose treatment included radiotherapy and nephrectomy. Every receptor here comes from a woman between 50 and 59 years old with renal cell carcinoma.

The J gene is TRBJ2-5, the V gene TRBV6-1; TRBD2 agrees at 8 bases. The junction had 17 bases not matched to a gene; V was cut back by 5 bases and J by 9 bases. The CDR3 loop spans 16 amino acids. CDR1 MNHNS and CDR2 SASEGT come from the germline V gene. CDR3 DNA sequence: TGTGCCAGCAGTCAAGGATCAGCGGGGGCCGGTCGGCCCCAGTACTTC. Protein product: CASSQGSAGAGRPQYF.

This clone was seen a handful of times. The V call is TRBV5-1, the J call TRBJ1-1; D is ambiguous. The CDR3 covers 13 residues. V was trimmed by 4 bases and J by 0 bases, leaving 7 bases between them. Germline loops: CDR1 SGHRS, CDR2 YFSETQ. The DNA of the CDR3 is TGCGCCAGCAGCGGAGATATGAACACTGAAGCTTTCTTT. The encoded protein is CASSGDMNTEAFF.

The chain joins TRBV7-2 to TRBJ2-5; a possible D gene is TRBD1 (6 bases). The CDR3 extends over 15 amino acids. The V end lost 5 bases, the J end lost 2 bases, and 15 bases lay between the germline ends. Germline CDR1 and CDR2: SGHTA and FQGNSA. In DNA, the CDR3 is TGTGCCAGCAGCCCAGTAGGGGGACAACAAGAGACCCAGTACTTC. Its protein product is CASSPVGGQQETQYF.

This clone was observed a single time. The CDR3 region is CATSRDQGSNEKLFF. Here the CDR3 DNA reads TGTGCCACCAGCAGAGATCAGGGTTCTAATGAAAAACTGTTTTTT. The chain recombines TRBV15 with TRBJ1-4, with TRBD1 as a possible D gene (5 bases). Germline loops: CDR1 LNHNV, CDR2 YYDKDF (reference sequence). CDR3 length equals 15 residues. V gave up 0 bases and J gave up 3 bases, with 8 bases separating them. The full variable domain, in which reference TRBV15 and TRBJ1-4 provide the parts outside the CDR3, is DAMVIQNPRYQVTQFGKPVTLSCSQTLNHNVMYWYQQKSSQAPKLLFHYYDKDFNNEADTPDNFQSRRPNTSFCFLDIRSPGLGDTAMYLCATSRDQGSNEKLFFGSGTQLSVL.

V usage is TRBV13 and J usage is TRBJ1-3; no definite D call. This CDR3 is 11 amino acids long. CDR1 and CDR2 from the germline V gene are PRHDT and FYEKMQ (reference sequence). Trimming left V 6 bases short and J 12 bases short, with 12 bases between. DNA for the CDR3: TGTGCCAGCAGTTCAAGGTGGAGCATATATTTT. Translating gives CASSSRWSIYF.

The J gene is TRBJ1-4, the V gene TRBV5-6; D possibly corresponds to TRBD1 (6 bases). Germline CDR1 SGHDT, CDR2 YYEEEE. This CDR3 contains 15 residues. V was trimmed by 7 bases and J by 6 bases, leaving 19 bases between them. The CDR3 DNA reads TGTGCCAGCCGAGGATGGGGACGGACAGATGAAAAACTGTTTTTT. It is translated as CASRGWGRTDEKLFF.

Details on this clone: Other DNA sequences in this sample translate to the same CDR3. This sequence joins TRBV5-4 and TRBJ2-5, with D maybe TRBD1 (5 bases). CDR1 is SGHNT and CDR2 is YYREEE in the germline V gene (reference sequence). The length of the CDR3 is 14 residues. Trimming took 1 base from V and 5 from J, leaving 12 bases between them. CDR3 DNA sequence: TGTGCCAGCAGCTTGAGTGGGGCAGGGGAGACCCAGTACTTC. It codes for CASSLSGAGETQYF. Using reference TRBV5-4 and TRBJ2-5 for the parts outside the CDR3, the full variable domain is ETGVTQSPTHLIKTRGQQVTLRCSSQSGHNTVSWYQQALGQGPQFIFQYYREEENGRGNFPPRFSGLQFPNYSSELNVNALELDDSALYLCASSLSGAGETQYFGPGTRLLVL.

The chain employs TRBV19 and TRBJ1-1; D might be TRBD1 (5 bases). V was clipped by 4 bases and J by 0 bases, with 9 bases between them. Germline CDR1 is LNHDA and CDR2 is SQIVND (reference sequence). The length of the CDR3 is 14 residues. CDR3 amino acids: CASSTGTVNTEAFF. CDR3 in DNA: TGTGCCAGTAGTACAGGGACGGTGAACACTGAAGCTTTCTTT. Full variable domain (outside the CDR3, taken from reference TRBV19 and TRBJ1-1): DGGITQSPKYLFRKEGQNVTLSCEQNLNHDAMYWYRQDPGQGLRLIYYSQIVNDFQKGDIAEGYSVSREKKESFPLTVTSAQKNPTAFYLCASSTGTVNTEAFFGQGTRLTVV.

The chain uses TRBV5-1 and TRBJ1-1, with D possibly being TRBD1 (6 bases). The germline V and J ends were trimmed by 5 bases and 0 bases, with 11 bases remaining between them. The CDR3 has 14 amino acids. Germline V gene sequence: CDR1 SGHRS, CDR2 YFSETQ. The CDR3, as DNA: TGCGCCAGCAGAGTCCAGGGGATGAACACTGAAGCTTTCTTT. Translated, it gives CASRVQGMNTEAFF.

This clone was seen repeatedly, ten times or more. The rearrangement joins TRBV5-1 to TRBJ1-1; D not resolved. CDR1 and CDR2 (germline): SGHRS, YFSETQ. This CDR3 has 13 residues. V lost 7 bases and J lost 3, with 13 bases in between. The DNA of the CDR3 is TGCGCCAGCGGGGTGGACGGAGACACTGAAGCTTTCTTT. Encoded protein: CASGVDGDTEAFF.

The chain links TRBV7-2 to TRBJ2-3; TRBD2 might be the D (6 bases). The CDR3 contains 15 residues. V was cut by 5 bases and J by 3 bases, with 15 bases left in between. Germline V gene data show CDR1 as SGHTA and CDR2 as FQGNSA. The CDR3 region is CASSPRLVGTDTQYF. The CDR3 nucleotides read TGTGCCAGCAGCCCGCGACTAGTCGGAACAGATACGCAGTATTTT.

The chain recombines TRBV9 with TRBJ1-1; D may be TRBD1 (5 bases). With 3 bases removed from V and 4 bases from J, the gap between germline ends came to 16 bases. Germline-derived CDR1 and CDR2 are SGDLS and YYNGEE. This CDR3 is built from 15 residues. The CDR3 reads CASSAPPGLSTEAFF. The CDR3, as DNA: TGTGCCAGCAGCGCCCCCCCGGGGCTAAGCACTGAAGCTTTCTTT.

The rearrangement joins TRBV7-9 to TRBJ1-3, with unresolved D. The V gene's germline CDR1 is SEHNR and CDR2 FQNEAQ (reference sequence). Trimming stripped 8 bases from V and 4 bases from J, with 27 bases between. The CDR3 has 18 residues. The chain's CDR3 is CASAGRNRSYAFGNTIYF. Written as DNA, the CDR3 is TGTGCCAGCGCCGGAAGAAATAGGAGCTACGCGTTCGGAAACACCATATATTTT. The full variable domain, with the rest looked up from reference TRBV7-9 and TRBJ1-3, is DTGVSQNPRHKITKRGQNVTFRCDPISEHNRLYWYRQTLGQGPEFLTYFQNEAQLEKSRLLSDRFSAERPKGSFSTLEIQRTEQGDSAMYLCASAGRNRSYAFGNTIYFGEGSWLTVV.

V gene TRBV9 combines with J gene TRBJ1-2; TRBD1 is a possible D gene (5 bases). The V end lost 0 bases, the J end lost 5 bases, and 8 bases lay between the germline ends. Germline-derived CDR1 and CDR2 are SGDLS and YYNGEE. The CDR3 totals 13 residues. CDR3 bases: TGTGCCAGCAGCGTAGAAGAGGGGTATGGCTACACCTTC. Amino acids: CASSVEEGYGYTF.

The V and J genes are TRBV6-5 and TRBJ2-7; perhaps TRBD2 as D (6 bases). The germline CDR1 and CDR2 sequences are MNHEY and SVGAGI. Trimming left V 0 bases short and J 3 bases short, with 12 bases between. The CDR3 consists of 15 residues. This chain's CDR3 is CASSYSAGRGYEQYF. CDR3 DNA sequence: TGTGCCAGCAGTTACTCAGCGGGCCGGGGCTACGAGCAGTACTTC.

The chain is built from TRBV6-1 and TRBJ2-3; 10 bases align to TRBD2. Trimming at V came to 2 bases and at J to 14 bases, leaving 16 bases not matched to a gene. The CDR3 runs to 16 residues. Germline loops: CDR1 MNHNS, CDR2 SASEGT. CDR3 protein: CASSERSSGGYPTWYF. CDR3 DNA: TGTGCCAGCAGTGAACGCAGTAGCGGGGGGTACCCAACATGGTATTTT.

The chain carries TRBV5-6 and TRBJ1-4; D call uncertain. The CDR3 totals 13 residues. V gave up 0 bases and J gave up 7 bases, with 7 bases separating them. Germline assignment: CDR1 SGHDT and CDR2 YYEEEE. CDR3 coding DNA: TGTGCCAGCAGCTTGGCAGTGGGTGAAAAACTGTTTTTT. It specifies CASSLAVGEKLFF.

The V call is TRBV30, the J call TRBJ1-1, with D tentatively TRBD1 (5 bases). CDR3 length: 13 residues. The ends were cut back, 4 bases at V and 1 base at J, with 10 bases in the middle. Germline V CDR1 and CDR2: GTSNPN, SVGIG (reference sequence). The CDR3 sequence: CAWKGRANTEAFF. CDR3 bases: TGTGCCTGGAAAGGCAGGGCGAACACTGAAGCTTTCTTT.

The genes are TRBV15 and TRBJ2-2, with D maybe TRBD1 (5 bases). Germline CDR1 is LNHNV and CDR2 is YYDKDF (reference sequence). V lost 5 bases and J 1 base, leaving 8 bases between the germline ends. This CDR3 region has 14 residues. As DNA, the CDR3 is TGTGCCACCAGCCCAGGGTGGAACACCGGGGAGCTGTTTTTT. Translation gives CATSPGWNTGELFF.

The V and J genes are TRBV7-2 and TRBJ2-2; D possibly corresponds to TRBD2 (5 bases). The CDR3 is made up of 14 amino acids. Deletions cut 5 bases from V and 0 bases from J, with 7 bases between. The germline CDR1 and CDR2 sequences are SGHTA and FQGNSA. CDR3 sequence: CASSRLTNTGELFF. The CDR3 DNA reads as TGTGCCAGCAGCAGACTAACGAACACCGGGGAGCTGTTTTTT. Full variable domain (missing parts from reference TRBV7-2 and TRBJ2-2): GAGVSQSPSNKVTEKGKDVELRCDPISGHTALYWYRQSLGQGLEFLIYFQGNSAPDKSGLPSDRFSAERTGGSVSTLTIQRTQQEDSAVYLCASSRLTNTGELFFGEGSRLTVL.